These 5 T cell receptor beta chains share one sample of origin, sequenced in a study. Via MiXCR, TCRdb re-called the 5' RACE reads, giving one row per CDR3 protein. The sample lists approximately 60,000 distinct CDR3 sequences; 26% were seen once. The sorted Tregs were CD4+CD25+CD127-/low cells. Sequenced material: tumor-infiltrating Tregs sorted from the breast tumor. The receptors derive from a female donor with breast cancer.

This clonotype came up a few times. This chain connects TRBV6-1 to TRBJ1-2; D unresolved. Germline V gene sequence: CDR1 MNHNS, CDR2 SASEGT. CDR3 size: 15 residues. The ends were cut back, 2 bases at V and 3 bases at J, with 13 bases in the middle. The CDR3 bases are TGTGCCAGCAGTGAATTGGGGTCGAGTTACTATGGCTACACCTTC. It is translated as CASSELGSSYYGYTF.

The rearrangement joins TRBV6-5 to TRBJ1-5; no reliable D call. CDR3 size: 13 residues. The ends were cut back, 2 bases at V and 4 bases at J, with 6 bases in the middle. Germline CDR1 and CDR2: MNHEY and SVGAGI. CDR3 nucleotides: TGTGCCAGCAGTTACCAAGCGAATCAGCCCCAGCATTTT. Protein product: CASSYQANQPQHF.

This clonotype was recorded at least ten times. The chain couples TRBV7-2 to TRBJ2-3; 7 bases align to TRBD2. The J segment lost 4 bases and the V segment lost 3 bases, leaving 10 bases of the junction unmatched. This CDR3 region has 16 residues. Germline lookup yields CDR1 SGHTA and CDR2 FQGNSA. In DNA, the CDR3 is TGTGCCAGCAGCTTTGTATCGGCGGGAGCCGCAGATACGCAGTATTTT. This encodes CASSFVSAGAADTQYF.

This clonotype was observed many times. The V gene is TRBV20-1, the J gene TRBJ2-7; 7 nucleotides match TRBD1. The V gene end was trimmed by 4 bases and the J gene end by 2 bases; junction bases not matched to a gene: 2. This CDR3 has 12 residues. Looked up from germline, CDR1 is DFQATT and CDR2 is SNEGSKA (reference sequence). The CDR3 DNA follows: TGCAGTGCTACGGGACAGACCTACGAGCAGTACTTC. It specifies CSATGQTYEQYF.

J is TRBJ1-2 and V is TRBV5-1; no firm D call. The germline gives CDR1 SGHRS, CDR2 YFSETQ. V was trimmed by 0 bases and J by 4 bases, leaving 10 bases between them. This CDR3 contains 14 residues. The CDR3 sequence is CASSLEGLAYGYTF. The CDR3 region has the DNA TGCGCCAGCAGCTTGGAGGGCCTGGCCTATGGCTACACCTTC.